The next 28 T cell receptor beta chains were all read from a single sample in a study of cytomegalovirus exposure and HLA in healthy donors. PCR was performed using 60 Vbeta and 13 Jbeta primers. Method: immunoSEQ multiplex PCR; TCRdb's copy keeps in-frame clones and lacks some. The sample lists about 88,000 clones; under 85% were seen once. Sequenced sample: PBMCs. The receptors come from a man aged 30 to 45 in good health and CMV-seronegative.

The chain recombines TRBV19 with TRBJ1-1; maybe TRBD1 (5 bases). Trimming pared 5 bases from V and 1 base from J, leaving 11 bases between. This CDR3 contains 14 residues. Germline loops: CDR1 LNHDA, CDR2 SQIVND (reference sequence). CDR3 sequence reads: CASSVGHPNTEAFF. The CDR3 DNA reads TGTGCCAGTAGTGTCGGACACCCGAACACTGAAGCTTTCTTT.

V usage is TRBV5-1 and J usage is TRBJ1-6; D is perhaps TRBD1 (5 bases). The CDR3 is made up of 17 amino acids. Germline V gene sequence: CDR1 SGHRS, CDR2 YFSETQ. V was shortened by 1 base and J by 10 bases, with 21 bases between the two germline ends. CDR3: CASSLRSDSQVGSPLHF. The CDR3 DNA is TGCGCCAGCAGCTTGCGCTCTGACAGCCAAGTCGGATCACCCCTCCACTTT.

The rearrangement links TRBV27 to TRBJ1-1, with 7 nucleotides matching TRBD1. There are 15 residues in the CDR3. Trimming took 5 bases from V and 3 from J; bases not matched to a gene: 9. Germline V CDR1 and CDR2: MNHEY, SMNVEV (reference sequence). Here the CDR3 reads CASSAVRGPDTEAFF. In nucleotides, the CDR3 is TGTGCCAGCAGTGCTGTAAGGGGGCCGGACACTGAAGCTTTCTTT.

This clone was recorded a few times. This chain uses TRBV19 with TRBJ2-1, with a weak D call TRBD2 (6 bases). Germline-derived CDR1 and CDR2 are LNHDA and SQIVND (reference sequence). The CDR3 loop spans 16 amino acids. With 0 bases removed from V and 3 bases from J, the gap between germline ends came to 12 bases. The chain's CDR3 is CASSIDGTQGYNEQFF. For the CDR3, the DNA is TGTGCCAGTAGTATAGACGGGACTCAGGGCTACAATGAGCAGTTCTTC.

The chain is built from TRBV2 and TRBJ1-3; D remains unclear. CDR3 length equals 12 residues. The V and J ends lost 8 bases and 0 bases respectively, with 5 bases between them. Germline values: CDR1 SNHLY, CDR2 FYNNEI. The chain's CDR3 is CASESSGNTIYF. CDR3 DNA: TGTGCCAGCGAGAGCTCTGGAAACACCATATATTTT.

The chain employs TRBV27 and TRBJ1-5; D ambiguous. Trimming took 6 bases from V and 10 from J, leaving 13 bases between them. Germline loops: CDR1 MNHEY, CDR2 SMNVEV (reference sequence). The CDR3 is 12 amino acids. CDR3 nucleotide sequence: TGTGCCAGCAGCGATCGAGGCAGTCCCCAGCATTTT. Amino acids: CASSDRGSPQHF.

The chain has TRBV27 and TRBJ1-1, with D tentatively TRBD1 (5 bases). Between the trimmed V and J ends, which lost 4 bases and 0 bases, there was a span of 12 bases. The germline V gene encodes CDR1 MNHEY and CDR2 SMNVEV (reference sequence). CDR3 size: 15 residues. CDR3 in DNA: TGTGCCAGCAGTTCCCTGGAGGGGATGAACACTGAAGCTTTCTTT. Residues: CASSSLEGMNTEAFF.

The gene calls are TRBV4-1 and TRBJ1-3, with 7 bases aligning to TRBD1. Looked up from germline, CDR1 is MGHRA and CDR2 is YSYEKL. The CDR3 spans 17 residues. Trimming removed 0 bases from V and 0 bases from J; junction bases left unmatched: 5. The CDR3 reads CASSQEVGTASGNTIYF. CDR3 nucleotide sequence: TGCGCCAGCAGCCAAGAAGTAGGGACAGCCTCTGGAAACACCATATATTTT.

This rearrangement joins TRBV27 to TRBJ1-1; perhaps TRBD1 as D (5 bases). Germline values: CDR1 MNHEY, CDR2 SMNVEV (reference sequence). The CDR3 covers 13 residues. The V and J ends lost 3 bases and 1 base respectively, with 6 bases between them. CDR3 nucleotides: TGTGCCAGCAGTTTCGACAGGAACACTGAAGCTTTCTTT. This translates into CASSFDRNTEAFF.

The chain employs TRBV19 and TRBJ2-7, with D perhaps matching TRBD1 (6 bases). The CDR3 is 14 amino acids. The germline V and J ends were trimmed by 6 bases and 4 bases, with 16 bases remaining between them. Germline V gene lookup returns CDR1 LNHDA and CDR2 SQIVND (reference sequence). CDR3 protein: CASRTQGPRYEQYF. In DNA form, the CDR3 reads TGTGCCAGTAGGACACAGGGACCTAGGTACGAGCAGTACTTC.

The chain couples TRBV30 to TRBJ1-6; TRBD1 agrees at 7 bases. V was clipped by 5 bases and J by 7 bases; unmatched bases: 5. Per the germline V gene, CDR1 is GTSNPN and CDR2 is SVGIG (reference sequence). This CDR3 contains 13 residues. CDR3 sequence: CAWGGQPNSPLHF. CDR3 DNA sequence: TGTGCCTGGGGGGGACAGCCCAATTCACCCCTCCACTTT.

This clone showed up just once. CDR3: CASSLVGTPNTEAFF. CDR3 coding DNA: TGTGCCAGCAGCTTGGTGGGGACACCAAACACTGAAGCTTTCTTT. The genes are TRBV5-6 and TRBJ1-1; perhaps TRBD1 as D (6 bases). The length of the CDR3 is 15 residues. Germline V gene lookup returns CDR1 SGHDT and CDR2 YYEEEE. Trimming pared 0 bases from V and 2 bases from J, leaving 11 bases between.

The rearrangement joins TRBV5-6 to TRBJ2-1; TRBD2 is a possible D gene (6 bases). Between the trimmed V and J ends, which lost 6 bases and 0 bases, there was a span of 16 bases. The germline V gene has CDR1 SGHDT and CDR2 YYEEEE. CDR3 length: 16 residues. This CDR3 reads CASTEMDGSSYNEQFF. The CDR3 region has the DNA TGTGCCAGCACCGAAATGGACGGGAGCTCCTACAATGAGCAGTTCTTC.

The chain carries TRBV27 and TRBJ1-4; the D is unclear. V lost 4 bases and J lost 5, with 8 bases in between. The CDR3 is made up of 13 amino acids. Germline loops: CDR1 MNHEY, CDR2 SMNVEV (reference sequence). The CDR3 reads CASSWALNEKLFF. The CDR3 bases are TGTGCCAGCAGTTGGGCGCTAAATGAAAAACTGTTTTTT.

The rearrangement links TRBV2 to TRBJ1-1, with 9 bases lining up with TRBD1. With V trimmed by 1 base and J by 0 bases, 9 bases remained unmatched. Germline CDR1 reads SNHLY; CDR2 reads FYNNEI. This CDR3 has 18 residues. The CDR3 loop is CASSEVSTGGSMNTEAFF. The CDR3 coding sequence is TGTGCCAGCAGTGAAGTATCAACAGGGGGCTCAATGAACACTGAAGCTTTCTTT.

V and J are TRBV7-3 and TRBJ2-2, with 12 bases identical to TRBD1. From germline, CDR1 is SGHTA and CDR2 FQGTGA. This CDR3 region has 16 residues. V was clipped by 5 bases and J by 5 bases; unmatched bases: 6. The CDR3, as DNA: TGTGCCAGCAGCCCCGGGGGACAGGGGGCGACCGGGGAGCTGTTTTTT. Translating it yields CASSPGGQGATGELFF.

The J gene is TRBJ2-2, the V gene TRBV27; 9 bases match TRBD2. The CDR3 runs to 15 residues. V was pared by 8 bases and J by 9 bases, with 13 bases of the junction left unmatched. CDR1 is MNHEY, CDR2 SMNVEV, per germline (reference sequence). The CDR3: CASHYSAGGLRELFF. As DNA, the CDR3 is TGTGCCAGCCATTACTCGGCGGGGGGGCTCCGGGAGCTGTTTTTT.

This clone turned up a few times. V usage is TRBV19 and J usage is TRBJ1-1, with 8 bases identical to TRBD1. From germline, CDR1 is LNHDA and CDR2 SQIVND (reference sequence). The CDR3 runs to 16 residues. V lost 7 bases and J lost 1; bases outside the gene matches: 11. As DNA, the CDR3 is TGTGCCAGTATGGGACCAAACACAGGGGGGAACACTGAAGCTTTCTTT. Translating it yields CASMGPNTGGNTEAFF.

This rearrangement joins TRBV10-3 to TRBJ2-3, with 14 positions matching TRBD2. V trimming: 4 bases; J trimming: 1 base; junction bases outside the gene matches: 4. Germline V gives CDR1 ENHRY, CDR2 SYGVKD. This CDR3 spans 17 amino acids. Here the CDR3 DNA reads TGTGCCATCAGTGTCGGGACTAGCGGGGGAGGCACAGATACGCAGTATTTT. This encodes CAISVGTSGGGTDTQYF.

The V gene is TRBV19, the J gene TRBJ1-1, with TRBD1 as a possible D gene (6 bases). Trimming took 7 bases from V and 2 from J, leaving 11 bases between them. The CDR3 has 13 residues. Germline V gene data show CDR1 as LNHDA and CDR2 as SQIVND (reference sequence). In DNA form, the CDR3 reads TGTGCCAGTACCTTACAGGGTAACACTGAAGCTTTCTTT. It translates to CASTLQGNTEAFF.

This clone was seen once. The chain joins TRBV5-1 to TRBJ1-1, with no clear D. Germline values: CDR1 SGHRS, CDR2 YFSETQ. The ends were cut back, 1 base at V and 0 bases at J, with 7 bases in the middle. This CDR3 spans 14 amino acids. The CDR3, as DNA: TGCGCCAGCAGCTTGCAGGACTTGAACACTGAAGCTTTCTTT. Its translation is CASSLQDLNTEAFF.

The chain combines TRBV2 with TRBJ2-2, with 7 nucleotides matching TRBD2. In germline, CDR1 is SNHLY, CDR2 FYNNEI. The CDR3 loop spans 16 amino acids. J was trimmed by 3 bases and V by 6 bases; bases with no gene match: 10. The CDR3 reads CASRKSLAEYTGELFF. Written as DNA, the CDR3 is TGTGCCAGCAGGAAGTCGCTAGCGGAATACACCGGGGAGCTGTTTTTT.

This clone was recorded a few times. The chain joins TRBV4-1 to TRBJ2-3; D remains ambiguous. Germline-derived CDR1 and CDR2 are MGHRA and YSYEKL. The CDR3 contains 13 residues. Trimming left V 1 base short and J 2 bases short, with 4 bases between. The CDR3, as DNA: TGCGCCAGCAGCCAAGGACACACAGATACGCAGTATTTT. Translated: CASSQGHTDTQYF.

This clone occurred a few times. CDR3 sequence: CASSLSRLSTEAFF. The CDR3 nucleotides are TGTGCCAGCAGTTTAAGCAGGTTGAGCACTGAAGCTTTCTTT. The J gene is TRBJ1-1, the V gene TRBV27; D call uncertain. Looked up from germline, CDR1 is MNHEY and CDR2 is SMNVEV (reference sequence). The CDR3 sequence is 14 residues long. V lost 2 bases and J lost 4, with 11 bases in between.

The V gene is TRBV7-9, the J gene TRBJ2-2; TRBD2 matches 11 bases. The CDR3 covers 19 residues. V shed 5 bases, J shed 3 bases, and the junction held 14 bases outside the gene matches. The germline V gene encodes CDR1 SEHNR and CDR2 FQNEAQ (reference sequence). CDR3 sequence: CASSPRGIAGGPDTGELFF. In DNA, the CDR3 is TGTGCCAGCAGCCCCCGGGGGATAGCGGGGGGGCCGGACACCGGGGAGCTGTTTTTT.

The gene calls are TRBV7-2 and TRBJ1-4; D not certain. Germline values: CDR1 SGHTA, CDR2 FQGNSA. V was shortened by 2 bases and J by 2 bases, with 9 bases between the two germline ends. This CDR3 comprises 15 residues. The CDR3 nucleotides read TGTGCCAGCAGCTTAACAAGTTCGACTAATGAAAAACTGTTTTTT. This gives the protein CASSLTSSTNEKLFF.

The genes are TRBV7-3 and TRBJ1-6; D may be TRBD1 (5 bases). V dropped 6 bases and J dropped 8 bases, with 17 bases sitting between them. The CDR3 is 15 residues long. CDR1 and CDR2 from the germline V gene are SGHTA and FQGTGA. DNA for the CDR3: TGTGCCAGCAGTTTGTCAGCTCAGGGTTATTCACCCCTCCACTTT. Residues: CASSLSAQGYSPLHF. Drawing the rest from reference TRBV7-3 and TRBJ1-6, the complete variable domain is GAGVSQTPSNKVTEKGKYVELRCDPISGHTALYWYRQSLGQGPEFLIYFQGTGAADDSGLPNDRFFAVRPEGSVSTLKIQRTERGDSAVYLCASSLSAQGYSPLHFGNGTRLTVT.

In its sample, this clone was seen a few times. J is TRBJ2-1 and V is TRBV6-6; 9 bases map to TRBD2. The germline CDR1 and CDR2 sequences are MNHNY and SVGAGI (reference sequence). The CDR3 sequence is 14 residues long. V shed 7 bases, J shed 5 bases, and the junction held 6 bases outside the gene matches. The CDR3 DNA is TGTGCCAGCATGAGGGCGGGGGGGGACAATGAGCAGTTCTTC. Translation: CASMRAGGDNEQFF.